A single TCR beta chain is shown here with its context. The repertoire was sequenced with immunoSEQ multiplex PCR; TCRdb's copy has only in-frame clones and lacks some. The sample holds under 150,000 clones, about 80% seen once. The data were obtained in a study of blood T cell repertoires in COVID-19. Turning to the study itself: T cells, B-cell-depleted T cells, or PBMCs supplied cDNA or gDNA.

Trimming took off 8 bases at V and 7 bases at J, with 12 bases between the two ends. The CDR3 sequence is 13 residues long. Germline loops: CDR1 MNHEY, CDR2 SVGAGI. The rearrangement uses TRBV6-5 and TRBJ1-6; D is perhaps TRBD1 (6 bases). This receptor was identified in a woman in her thirties or forties with acute or convalescent COVID-19. Sequences were obtained from peripheral blood. Written as DNA, the CDR3 is TGTGCCAGCTCAATCCAGGGGAATTCACCCCTCCACTTT. It translates to CASSIQGNSPLHF.